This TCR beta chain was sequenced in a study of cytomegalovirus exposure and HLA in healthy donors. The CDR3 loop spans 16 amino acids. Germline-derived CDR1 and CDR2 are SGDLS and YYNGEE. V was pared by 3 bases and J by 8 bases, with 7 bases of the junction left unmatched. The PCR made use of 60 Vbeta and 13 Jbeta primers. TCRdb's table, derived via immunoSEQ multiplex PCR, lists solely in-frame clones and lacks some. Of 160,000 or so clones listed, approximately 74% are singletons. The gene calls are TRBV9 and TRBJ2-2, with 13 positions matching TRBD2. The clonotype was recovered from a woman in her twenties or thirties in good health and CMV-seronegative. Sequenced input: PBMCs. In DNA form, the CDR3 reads TGTGCCAGCAGCGGGACTAGCGGGAGAATAAAGGGGGAGCTGTTTTTT. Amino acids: CASSGTSGRIKGELFF.